This TCR beta chain was profiled in a study of blood T cell repertoires in COVID-19. Study context: Nucleic acid was either cDNA or gDNA, and it came from T cells, B-cell-depleted T cells, or PBMCs.

Sequenced by immunoSEQ multiplex PCR; TCRdb stores in-frame clones only, minus some. The top ten hold 20% to 25% of the sample, which has under 130,000 clones, 70% to 80% seen once. V lost 3 bases and J lost 3, with 11 bases in between. The CDR3 extends over 13 amino acids. From germline, CDR1 is GTSNPN and CDR2 SVGIG (reference sequence). This chain connects TRBV30 to TRBJ1-1; D gene uncertain. Sequenced sample: peripheral blood. The TCR sequence derives from a man in his sixties or seventies with active or convalescent COVID-19. This CDR3 reads CAWRWQVYTEAFF. CDR3 in DNA: TGTGCCTGGAGATGGCAGGTCTACACTGAAGCTTTCTTT.